This TCR beta chain was retrieved from a study of cytotoxic CD8 clonotypes in ibrutinib-treated CLL. Study context: With a range of 6 to 36, the median treatment time before response samples were taken was about twelve months. Overall study results and limits: The study found public clonotypes uncommon, contracting or stable on treatment. Sampling schedules were unmatched across sustained-remission and progressing patients.

TCRdb's table, derived via immunoSEQ multiplex PCR, lists solely in-frame clones and lacks some. This sample has roughly 160,000 clones, with approximately 80% found just once. This clone was counted only a few times. Antigen unknown. About 2 micrograms of genomic DNA (from cryopreserved PBMCs) were used for TCR beta libraries. Germline assignment: CDR1 SGHNT and CDR2 YENEEA. Deletions cut 0 bases from V and 8 bases from J, with 10 bases between. CDR3 size: 13 residues. The sequence derives from a human donor with chronic lymphocytic leukemia. The chain combines TRBV11-3 with TRBJ1-2; D possibly corresponds to TRBD1 (6 bases). The sequencing used PBMCs, collected after 12 months of ibrutinib treatment. CDR3 protein: CASSLEGGQGYTF. CDR3 nucleotide sequence: TGTGCCAGCAGCTTAGAAGGGGGGCAAGGCTACACCTTC.